The rows below give T cell receptor beta chains drawn from one sample of a study of cytomegalovirus exposure and HLA in healthy donors. The assay was immunoSEQ multiplex PCR, and TCRdb's table has in-frame clones only and misses some. The table lists approximately 110,000 clones, 70% to 85% of them singletons. The sample was PBMCs. Every receptor here comes from a human donor in good health. Both conserved end residues are part of each CDR3. The order of the fields is D gene, J gene, V gene, CDR3 protein. A D gene is named only where the DNA matches it firmly.

>TRBD1|TRBJ1-2|TRBV6-1
CASSILGTGLHGYTF
>TRBD2|TRBJ2-5|TRBV5-3
CARSAGGLAGTRETQYF
>TRBD1|TRBJ1-5|TRBV5-1
CASSLRGQRFF
>-|TRBJ1-1|TRBV6-6
CASSVVEGTSETEAFF
>-|TRBJ2-1|TRBV29-1
CSVETGWSSYNEQFF
>TRBD1|TRBJ2-5|TRBV7-8
CASSSGTGPGTQYF
>TRBD2|TRBJ2-3|TRBV5-4
CASSWTSGRTDTQYF
>TRBD1|TRBJ1-4|TRBV7-9
CASSFGTGGTNEKLFF
>TRBD1|TRBJ2-1|TRBV7-2
CASSSGTGYGILYNEQFF
>-|TRBJ2-5|TRBV7-6
CASSLYSSGETQYF
>-|TRBJ2-2|TRBV18
CASSPGLTGELFF
>-|TRBJ1-2|TRBV6-1
CASRATQGWIYGYTF
>TRBD1|TRBJ1-1|TRBV7-9
CSSSPRTGREGDTEAFF
>-|TRBJ1-2|TRBV2
CASNRGGSGYGYTF
>-|TRBJ2-7|TRBV19
CASSTSSGTPHYEQYF
>TRBD2|TRBJ2-2|TRBV27
CASSSPGLAANTGELFF
>-|TRBJ1-1|TRBV29-1
CSVQTGNTEAFF
>-|TRBJ2-1|TRBV4-2
CASSLHSERSYNEQFF
>TRBD1|TRBJ1-1|TRBV28
CASTSPPPGGTEAFF
>-|TRBJ1-3|TRBV5-1
CASSLGAASPGNTIYF
>TRBD2|TRBJ2-3|TRBV6-4
CASSDNALAGARLGTQYF
>TRBD2|TRBJ2-7|TRBV5-5
CASSSGLAGIYEQYF
>TRBD1|TRBJ1-2|TRBV29-1
CSVDAGQIYGYTF
>-|TRBJ1-4|TRBV2
CASAGSVELFF
>TRBD1|TRBJ1-4|TRBV6-6
CASSYSGTGGEKLFF
>-|TRBJ2-7|TRBV28
CASGRSSYEQYF
>TRBD2|TRBJ2-3|TRBV9
CASSVEVAGADTQYF
>TRBD1|TRBJ1-1|TRBV10-3
CAISEQSGTGNTEAFF
>-|TRBJ1-2|TRBV29-1
CSVEERTAPMGGYTF
>-|TRBJ1-4|TRBV4-2
CASSQVLPENEKLFF
>-|TRBJ1-1|TRBV5-5
CASSPEVWMNTEAFF
>-|TRBJ1-1|TRBV6-5
CASGKSGNTEAFF
>TRBD1|TRBJ1-2|TRBV28
CASSWDRVYGYTF
>-|TRBJ1-2|TRBV11-2
CASSKRAIGGYGYTF
>TRBD1|TRBJ2-3|TRBV5-1
CASSLGQAPTDTQYF
>-|TRBJ1-1|TRBV18
CASSPLGGLDVNTEAFF
>TRBD2|TRBJ2-5|TRBV6-5
CASSYGAGAQETQYF
>-|TRBJ2-7|TRBV5-1
CASRKTTGSYEQYF
>TRBD1|TRBJ2-1|TRBV6-1
CASSPDRGSYNEQFF
>-|TRBJ2-3|TRBV5-4
CASSQLITGGYSTDTQYF
>-|TRBJ2-1|TRBV10-3
CAIVPDSNDNEQFF
>TRBD2|TRBJ2-5|TRBV11-3
CASSLYSGGKGETQYF
>TRBD2|TRBJ2-7|TRBV7-9
CASSPGLADPEQYF
>TRBD1|TRBJ1-2|TRBV27
CASSFRQGGNYGYTF
>-|TRBJ1-1|TRBV18
CASNPDTLNTEAFF
>TRBD2|TRBJ2-1|TRBV6-5
CASRRRGGYNEQFF
>TRBD2|TRBJ2-7|TRBV4-2
CASGPGGSGRTPYEQYF
>TRBD1|TRBJ1-2|TRBV28
CASSSSGGLNGYTF
>TRBD1|TRBJ2-5|TRBV4-2
CASSHYPGQGEETQYF
>-|TRBJ1-5|TRBV6-5
CAVGSNSNQPQHF
>-|TRBJ1-1|TRBV27
CASSLSTRTSSSEAFF
>-|TRBJ1-1|TRBV19
CASKVQGRVDTEAFF
>TRBD2|TRBJ2-4|TRBV13
CASSLGGRGGKNIQYF
>-|TRBJ1-4|TRBV6-5
CASSYSNSGASGKLFF
>-|TRBJ2-4|TRBV6-5
CASREPGSVKNIQYF
>-|TRBJ1-2|TRBV2
CASISLQGGYGYTF
>-|TRBJ1-1|TRBV10-1
CASRAGVNTEAFF